The clone carrying this T cell receptor (beta chain) shows up as medium-sized by frequency. The target antigen is unknown. A CD45RO-CCR7+CD27+CD95- phenotype identified naive CD8+ T cells. The data were taken from a study of CXCR3-negative and CXCR3-positive naive CD8 T cells. Across the whole study: There were some 140 million TRB reads altogether, and each library had about 1.5 +/- 0.3 million of them. Study results and limitations: TRB CDR3s of CXCR3-positive naive cells were more hydrophobic than those of CXCR3-negative naive cells. Once cells were cryopreserved, CXCR3 expression went down partly, and most assays used fresh PBMCs. Comparison of naive subsets found surface CD5 to be comparable, and TCR strength was inferred on the basis of TRB CDR3 properties.

The germline V gene has CDR1 MNHNY and CDR2 SVGAGI (reference sequence). CDR3 size: 13 residues. UMI-tagged TRB cDNA libraries were built via 5' RACE. TCRdb reprocessed the 5' RACE reads and stores each CDR3 protein as one record, lacking DNA. This table lists about 5,300 distinct CDR3 sequences. The material sequenced was naive CXCR3+ CD8+ T cells from blood. Specified subset: CD45RO-CCR7+CD27+CD95- naive CD8+ T cells expressing CXCR3 (TNR3+). The rearrangement links TRBV6-6 to TRBJ2-2; TCRdb's D gene call, TRBD1, goes unchecked for lack of DNA. The sequence was collected from a human donor in good health. Some clones in this sample may be carry-over from other donors' samples. This CDR3 is CATGTAYTGELFF.